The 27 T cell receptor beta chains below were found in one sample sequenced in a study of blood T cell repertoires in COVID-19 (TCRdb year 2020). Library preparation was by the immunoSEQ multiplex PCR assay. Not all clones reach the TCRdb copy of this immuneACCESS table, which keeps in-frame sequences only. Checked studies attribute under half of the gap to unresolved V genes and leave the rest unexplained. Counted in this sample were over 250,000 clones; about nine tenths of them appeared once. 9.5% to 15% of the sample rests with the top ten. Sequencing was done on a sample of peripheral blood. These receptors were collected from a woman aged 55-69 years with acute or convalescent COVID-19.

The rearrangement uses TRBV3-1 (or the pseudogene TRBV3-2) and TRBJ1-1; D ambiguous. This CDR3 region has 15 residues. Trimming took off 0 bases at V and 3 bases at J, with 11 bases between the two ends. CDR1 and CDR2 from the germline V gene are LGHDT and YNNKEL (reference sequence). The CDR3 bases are TGTGCCAGCAGCCAAGATGCCGGGGTCTACACTGAAGCTTTCTTT. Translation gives CASSQDAGVYTEAFF.

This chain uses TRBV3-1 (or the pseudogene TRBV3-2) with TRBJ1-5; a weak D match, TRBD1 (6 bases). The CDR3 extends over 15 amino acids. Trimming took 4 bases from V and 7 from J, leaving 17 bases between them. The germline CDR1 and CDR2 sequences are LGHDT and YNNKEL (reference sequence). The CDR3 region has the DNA TGTGCCAGCAGCCCAAGTAGGGGGAGGGGACAGCCCCAGCATTTT. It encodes CASSPSRGRGQPQHF.

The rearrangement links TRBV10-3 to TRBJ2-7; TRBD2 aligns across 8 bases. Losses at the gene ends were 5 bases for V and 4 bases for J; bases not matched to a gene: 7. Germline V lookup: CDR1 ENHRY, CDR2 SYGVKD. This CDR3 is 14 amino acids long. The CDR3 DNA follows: TGTGCCATCAGTAAAACTAGCGGAGAATACGAGCAGTACTTC. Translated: CAISKTSGEYEQYF.

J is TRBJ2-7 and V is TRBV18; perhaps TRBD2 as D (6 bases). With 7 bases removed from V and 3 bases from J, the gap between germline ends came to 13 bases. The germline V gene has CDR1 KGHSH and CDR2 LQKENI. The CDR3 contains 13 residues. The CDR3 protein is CASLPPGDYEQYF. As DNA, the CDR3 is TGTGCCAGCTTACCCCCGGGAGACTACGAGCAGTACTTC.

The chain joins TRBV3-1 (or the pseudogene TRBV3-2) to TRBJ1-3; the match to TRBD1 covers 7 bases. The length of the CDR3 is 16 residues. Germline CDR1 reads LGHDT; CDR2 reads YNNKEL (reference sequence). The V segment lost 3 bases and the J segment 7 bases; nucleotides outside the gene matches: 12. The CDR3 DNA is TGTGCCAGCAGCCATTCAGGGGGTAGTAGTGGGAACACCATATATTTT. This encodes CASSHSGGSSGNTIYF.

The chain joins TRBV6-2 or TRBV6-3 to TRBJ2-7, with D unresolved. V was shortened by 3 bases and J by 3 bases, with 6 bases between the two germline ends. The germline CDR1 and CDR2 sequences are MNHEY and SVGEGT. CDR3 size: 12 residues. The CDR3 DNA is TGTGCCAGCAGTTATCCGTACTACGAGCAGTACTTC. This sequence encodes CASSYPYYEQYF.

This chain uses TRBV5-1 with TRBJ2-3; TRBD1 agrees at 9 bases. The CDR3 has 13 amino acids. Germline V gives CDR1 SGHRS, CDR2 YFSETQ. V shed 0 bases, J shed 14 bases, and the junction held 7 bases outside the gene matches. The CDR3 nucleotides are TGCGCCAGCAGCTTGGAGGGACAGGGCAATATGTATTTT. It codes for CASSLEGQGNMYF.

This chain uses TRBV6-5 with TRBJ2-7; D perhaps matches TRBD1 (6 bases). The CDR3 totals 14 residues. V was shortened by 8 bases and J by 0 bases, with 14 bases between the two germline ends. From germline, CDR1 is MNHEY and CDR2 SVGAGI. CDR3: CASGGQTSSYEQYF. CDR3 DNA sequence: TGTGCCAGCGGAGGACAGACGAGCTCCTACGAGCAGTACTTC.

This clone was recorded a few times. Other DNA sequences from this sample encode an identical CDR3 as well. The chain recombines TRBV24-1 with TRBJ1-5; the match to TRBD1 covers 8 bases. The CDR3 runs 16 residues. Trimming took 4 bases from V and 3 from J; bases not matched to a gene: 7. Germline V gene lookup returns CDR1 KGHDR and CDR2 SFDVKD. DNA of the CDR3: TGTGCCACCAGTGACCCCGGGACAGGAAACAATCAGCCCCAGCATTTT. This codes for CATSDPGTGNNQPQHF.

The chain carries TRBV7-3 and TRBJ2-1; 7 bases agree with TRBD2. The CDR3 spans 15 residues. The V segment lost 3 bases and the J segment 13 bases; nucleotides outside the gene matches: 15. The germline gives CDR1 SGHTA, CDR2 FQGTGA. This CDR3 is CASSFDGGGGRNQFF. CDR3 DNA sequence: TGTGCCAGCAGCTTTGACGGCGGCGGGGGACGGAACCAGTTCTTC.

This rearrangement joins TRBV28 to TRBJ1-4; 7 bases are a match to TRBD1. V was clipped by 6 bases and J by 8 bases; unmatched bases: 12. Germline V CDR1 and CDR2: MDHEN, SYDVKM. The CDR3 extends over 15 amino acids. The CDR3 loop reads CASRFSTGSEEKLFF. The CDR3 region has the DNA TGTGCCAGCAGGTTCTCGACAGGGAGTGAAGAAAAACTGTTTTTT.

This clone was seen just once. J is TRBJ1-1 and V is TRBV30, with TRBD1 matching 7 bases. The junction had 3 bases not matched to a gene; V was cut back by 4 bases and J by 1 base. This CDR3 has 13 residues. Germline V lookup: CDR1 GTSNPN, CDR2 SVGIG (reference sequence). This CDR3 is CAWKGQPNTEAFF. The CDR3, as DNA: TGTGCCTGGAAGGGACAGCCGAACACTGAAGCTTTCTTT.

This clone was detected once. Written as DNA, the CDR3 is TGTGCCAGCCTCGGACACCGATACAATGAGCAGTTCTTC. It is translated as CASLGHRYNEQFF. The rearrangement links TRBV19 to TRBJ2-1, with D possibly matching TRBD1 (5 bases). The germline CDR1 and CDR2 sequences are LNHDA and SQIVND (reference sequence). The CDR3 totals 13 residues. The ends were cut back, 9 bases at V and 4 bases at J, with 13 bases in the middle. Full variable domain (rest looked up from reference TRBV19 and TRBJ2-1): DGGITQSPKYLFRKEGQNVTLSCEQNLNHDAMYWYRQDPGQGLRLIYYSQIVNDFQKGDIAEGYSVSREKKESFPLTVTSAQKNPTAFYLCASLGHRYNEQFFGPGTRLTVL.

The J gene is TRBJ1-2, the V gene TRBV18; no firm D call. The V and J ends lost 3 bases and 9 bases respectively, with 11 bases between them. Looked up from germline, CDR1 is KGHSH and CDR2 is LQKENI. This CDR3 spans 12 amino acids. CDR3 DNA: TGTGCCAGCTCACCCAACGGGGATCGCTACACCTTC. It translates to CASSPNGDRYTF. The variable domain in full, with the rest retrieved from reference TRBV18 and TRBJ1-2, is NAGVMQNPRHLVRRRGQEARLRCSPMKGHSHVYWYRQLPEEGLKFMVYLQKENIIDESGMPKERFSAEFPKEGPSILRIQQVVRGDSAAYFCASSPNGDRYTFGSGTRLTVV.

The CDR3 protein is CSVPGGAQETQYF. For the CDR3, the DNA is TGCAGCGTCCCGGGGGGTGCCCAAGAGACCCAGTACTTC. The V call is TRBV29-1, the J call TRBJ2-5; 7 bases map to TRBD2. This CDR3 contains 13 residues. Germline CDR1 reads SQVTM; CDR2 reads ANQGSEA. V lost 6 bases to trimming and J lost 1 base; unmatched junction nucleotides: 5.

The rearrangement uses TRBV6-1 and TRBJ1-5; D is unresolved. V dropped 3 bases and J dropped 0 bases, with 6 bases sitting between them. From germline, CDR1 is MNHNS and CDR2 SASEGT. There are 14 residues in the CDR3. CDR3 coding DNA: TGTGCCAGCAGTGACAGGAATAGCAATCAGCCCCAGCATTTT. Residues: CASSDRNSNQPQHF.

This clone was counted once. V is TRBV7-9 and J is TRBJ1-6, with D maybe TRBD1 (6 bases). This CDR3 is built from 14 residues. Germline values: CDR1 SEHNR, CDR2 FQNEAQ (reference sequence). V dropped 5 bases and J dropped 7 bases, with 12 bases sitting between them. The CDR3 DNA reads TGTGCCAGCAGCCCCGGACAGTACAATTCACCCCTCCACTTT. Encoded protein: CASSPGQYNSPLHF. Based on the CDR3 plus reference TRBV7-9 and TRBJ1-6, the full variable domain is DTGVSQNPRHKITKRGQNVTFRCDPISEHNRLYWYRQTLGQGPEFLTYFQNEAQLEKSRLLSDRFSAERPKGSFSTLEIQRTEQGDSAMYLCASSPGQYNSPLHFGNGTRLTVT.

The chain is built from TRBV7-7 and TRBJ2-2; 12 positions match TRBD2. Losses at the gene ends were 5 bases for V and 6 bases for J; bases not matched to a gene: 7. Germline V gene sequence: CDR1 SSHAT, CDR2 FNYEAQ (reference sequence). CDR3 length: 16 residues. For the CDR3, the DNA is TGTGCCAGCAGCCCAAGACTAGCGGGGGAATCCGGGGAGCTGTTTTTT. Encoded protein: CASSPRLAGESGELFF. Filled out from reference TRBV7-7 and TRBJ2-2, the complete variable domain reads GAGVSQSPRYKVTKRGQDVTLRCDPISSHATLYWYQQALGQGPEFLTYFNYEAQPDKSGLPSDRFSAERPEGSISTLTIQRTEQRDSAMYRCASSPRLAGESGELFFGEGSRLTVL.

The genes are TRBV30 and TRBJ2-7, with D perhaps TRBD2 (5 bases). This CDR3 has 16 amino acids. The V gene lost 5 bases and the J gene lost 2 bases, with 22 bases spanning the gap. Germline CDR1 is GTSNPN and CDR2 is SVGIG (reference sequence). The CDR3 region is CAWDWGSGRSTYEQYF. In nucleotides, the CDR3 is TGTGCCTGGGACTGGGGTAGTGGGAGATCTACCTACGAGCAGTACTTC. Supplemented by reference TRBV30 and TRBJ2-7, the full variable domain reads SQTIHQWPATLVQPVGSPLSLECTVEGTSNPNLYWYRQAAGRGLQLLFYSVGIGQISSEVPQNLSASRPQDRQFILSSKKLLLSDSGFYLCAWDWGSGRSTYEQYFGPGTRLTVT.

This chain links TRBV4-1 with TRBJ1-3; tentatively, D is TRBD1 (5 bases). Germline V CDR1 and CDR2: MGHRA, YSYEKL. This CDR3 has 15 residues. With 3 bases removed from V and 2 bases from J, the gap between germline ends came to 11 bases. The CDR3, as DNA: TGCGCCAGCAGCCACAGGACGGGGGCTGGAAACACCATATATTTT. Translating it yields CASSHRTGAGNTIYF.

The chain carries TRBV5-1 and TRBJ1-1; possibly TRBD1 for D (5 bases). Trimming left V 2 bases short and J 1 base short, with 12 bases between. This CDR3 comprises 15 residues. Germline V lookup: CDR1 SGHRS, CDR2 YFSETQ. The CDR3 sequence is CASSLSGQENTEAFF. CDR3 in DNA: TGCGCCAGCAGCTTATCCGGACAAGAGAACACTGAAGCTTTCTTT.

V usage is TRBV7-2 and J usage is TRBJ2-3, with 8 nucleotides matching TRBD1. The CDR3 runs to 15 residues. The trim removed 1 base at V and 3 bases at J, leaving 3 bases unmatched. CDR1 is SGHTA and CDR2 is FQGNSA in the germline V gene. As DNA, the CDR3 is TGTGCCAGCAGCTTAGTCGGACAGGGAACAGATACGCAGTATTTT. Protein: CASSLVGQGTDTQYF. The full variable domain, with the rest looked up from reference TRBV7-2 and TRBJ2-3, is GAGVSQSPSNKVTEKGKDVELRCDPISGHTALYWYRQSLGQGLEFLIYFQGNSAPDKSGLPSDRFSAERTGGSVSTLTIQRTQQEDSAVYLCASSLVGQGTDTQYFGPGTRLTVL.

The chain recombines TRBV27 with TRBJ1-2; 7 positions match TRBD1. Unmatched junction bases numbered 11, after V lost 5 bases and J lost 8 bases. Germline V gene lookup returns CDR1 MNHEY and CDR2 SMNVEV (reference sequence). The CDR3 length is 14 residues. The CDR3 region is CASSNRQGEIGYTF. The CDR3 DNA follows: TGTGCCAGCAGTAACCGACAGGGAGAGATCGGCTACACCTTC.

CDR3 sequence reads: CSVESGQGHQYF. The CDR3, as DNA: TGCAGCGTTGAATCTGGACAGGGGCACCAGTACTTC. This chain connects TRBV29-1 to TRBJ2-7, with 9 positions matching TRBD1. CDR1 and CDR2 (germline): SQVTM, ANQGSEA. The CDR3 runs to 12 residues. V was pared by 2 bases and J by 10 bases, with 6 bases of the junction left unmatched.

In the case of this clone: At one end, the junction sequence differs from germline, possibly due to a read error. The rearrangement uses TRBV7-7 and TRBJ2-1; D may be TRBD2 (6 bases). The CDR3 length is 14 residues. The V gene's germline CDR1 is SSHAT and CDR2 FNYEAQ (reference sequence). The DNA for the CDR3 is TGTGCTAGCAGCGCAGCGGAGGGCCGAAATGAGCAGTTCTTC. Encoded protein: CASSAAEGRNEQFF.

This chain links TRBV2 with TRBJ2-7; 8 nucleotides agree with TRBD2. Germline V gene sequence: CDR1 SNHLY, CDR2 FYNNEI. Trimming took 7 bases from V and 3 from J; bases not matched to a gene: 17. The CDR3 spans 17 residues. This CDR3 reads CASNGGAQEPPLYEQYF. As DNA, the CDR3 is TGTGCCAGCAACGGGGGGGCACAGGAACCCCCTCTCTACGAGCAGTACTTC.

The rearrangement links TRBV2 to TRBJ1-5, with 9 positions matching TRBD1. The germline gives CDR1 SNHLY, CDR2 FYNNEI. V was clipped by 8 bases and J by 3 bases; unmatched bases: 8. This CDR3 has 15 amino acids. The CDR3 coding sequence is TGTGCCAGCGGGGCGACAGGGGGTAACAATCAGCCCCAGCATTTT. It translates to CASGATGGNNQPQHF. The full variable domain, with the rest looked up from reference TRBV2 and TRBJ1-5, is EPEVTQTPSHQVTQMGQEVILRCVPISNHLYFYWYRQILGQKVEFLVSFYNNEISEKSEIFDDQFSVERPDGSNFTLKIRSTKLEDSAMYFCASGATGGNNQPQHFGDGTRLSIL.